This TCR beta chain was retrieved from a study of T cells in Graves' hyperthyroidism and ophthalmopathy (dated by TCRdb to the late 2010s). Looking at the study overall: Peripheral blood samples were taken at the time of initial diagnosis, prior to any treatment. After blood sampling, hyperthyroidism patients were treated with methimazole at a starting dose of 30 mg daily, and ophthalmopathy patients were treated with high-dose intravenous methylprednisolone. The 100 discovery patients were randomly split 7:3 into training and test sets. A discovery cohort of roughly 100 patients, about 40 with Graves' ophthalmopathy and 57 with stable Graves' hyperthyroidism, was used to find distinguishing TCR V-J signatures. The paper describes TCR Vbeta CDR3 sequencing of some 130 peripheral blood samples, made up of some 42 ophthalmopathy patients, approximately 73 hyperthyroidism patients and around 17 progressor patients. Prospective prediction of ophthalmopathy was tested in an independent validation cohort of approximately 19 hyperthyroidism patients and 17 patients who later progressed to ophthalmopathy. Thyroid tissue and blood T-cell repertoires from about 6 Graves' hyperthyroidism patients were also compared in the study. Study-wide conclusions, independent of this receptor: In validation, the model predicted progression to ophthalmopathy a median of around six months before onset, with approximately 71% sensitivity and nearly 75% specificity. Ophthalmopathy was separated from stable hyperthyroidism by a 13 V-J signature model, with over 85% sensitivity and 81% to 82% specificity obtained in cross-validation and 80%/75% obtained in testing. Sample size was not statistically predetermined, and investigators were not blinded to group allocation. Blood samples also contained most of the expanded thyroid clonotypes (frequency above 0.001), which suggests that blood repertoires may reflect thyroid immune responses.

Amplification of TCR beta CDR3 regions was carried out from RNA transcripts. The first round of RT-PCR for the TCR CDR3 was performed with the HTBI primer set and the Qiagen OneStep RT-PCR kit. Libraries were constructed in a second round of multiplex PCR, after which size selection and purification were performed. Libraries were sequenced paired-end with 100 bp reads on an Illumina HiSeq2000. Concerning the study's data processing: SOAPnuke was used to process the raw data, with reads discarded if the reads contained adapters or uncalled bases, had a mean Phred below 15, or lacked an exact constant-primer or identifier match. COPE v1.2.5 was used to merge high-quality paired reads, and clonotypes were defined as unique nucleotide sequences. MiTCR v1.1 was used to align the clonotypes against IMGT TRBV, TRBD and TRBJ reference segments. Analysis was restricted to V-J combinations with a frequency above 0.0001, which covered approximately 99% of repertoires. The TCS score was defined as F50 (clonal expansion) divided by E x V (chaos), with BLOSUM62-based TCRdist calculated between CDR3 peptides within each V-J. Welch's t-statistics and random forest reduced roughly 540 V-J features to some 14, which were used in a naive Bayes classifier (R e1071). TCRdb trimmed the raw reads at Q25, called clones with MiXCR and kept productive beta chains. Each record represents a unique CDR3 protein, reported with the most common genes and DNA among its rows. These V and J calls originate from TCRdb's pipeline instead of the authors' own analysis. The table for this sample lists some 360,000 distinct CDR3 sequences; approximately 18% of them were counted only once. The ten largest make up 15% to 17% of the sample.

From cysteine to phenylalanine, the CDR3 is 18 amino acids long. Just CDR3 DNA is preserved here, 54 bases in frame from base 1. Via the germline V gene, CDR1 is MDHEN and CDR2 SYDVKM. The junction shows trimming of 5 bases on V and 5 bases on J, and the gene matches do not reach 18 bases of it. Of note for this clonotype: Its antigen is unknown. There are no base qualities to consult, and no much larger clone falls within one base.

Moderately to severely active disease, a Clinical Activity Score of at least 3, a NOSPECS grade of at least 4, and a duration under 3 months were present in ophthalmopathy patients. Any patient with an uncontrolled infection, another autoimmune disease, pregnancy or lactation was excluded. Diagnoses were established on the basis of clinical symptoms, serum thyroxine and TRAb, thyroid ultrasound, and orbital computed tomography. PBMCs were separated from 10 ml of fresh peripheral blood using Ficoll-Paque density gradient centrifugation. Total RNA was extracted with Trizol reagent, and quality was checked on an Agilent 2100 Bioanalyzer.

The rearranged chain carries TRBV28 and TRBJ1-1, and TRBD1 aligns with 9 junction nucleotides. The sample comprised blood. This receptor was identified in a woman in her forties with Graves' ophthalmopathy. The nucleotides are TGTGCCAGCAGTGCCTCCCTCCCGGGGACAGGGTTTGAAACTGAAGCTTTCTTT. Its product reads: CASSASLPGTGFETEAFF.